One sample yielded the 9 T cell receptor beta chains listed below, sequenced in a study of CD8+ T cells in alopecia areata. Investigators isolated RNA and reverse transcribed it into cDNA to act as the sequencing template. Produced via immunoSEQ multiplex PCR; TCRdb's table is partial and in-frame only. The table records over 100,000 clones, around 50% of them present only once. Indicated treatment: oral pan-JAK inhibitor, 5-10 mg twice daily. The specimen comprised CD8+ T cells sorted from blood, sampled at week 24, from a patient treated with tofacitinib. These receptors originate from a human donor with alopecia areata.

V gene TRBV5-1 combines with J gene TRBJ2-7; D remains unclear. V shed 0 bases and J shed 2 bases, with 6 bases lying between them. CDR3 length: 13 amino acids. Germline CDR1 SGHRS, CDR2 YFSETQ. The CDR3 protein is CASSLGKAYEQYF. The CDR3, as DNA: TGCGCCAGCAGCTTGGGTAAAGCCTACGAGCAGTACTTC.

V usage is TRBV2 and J usage is TRBJ1-5; 8 positions match TRBD1. Unmatched junction bases numbered 11, after V lost 4 bases and J lost 6 bases. This CDR3 region has 16 residues. Germline CDR1 and CDR2: SNHLY and FYNNEI. As DNA, the CDR3 is TGTGCCAGCAGTGTCTCAGGGGGCGAGGGGAGTCAGCCCCAGCATTTT. As protein: CASSVSGGEGSQPQHF.

The chain recombines TRBV2 with TRBJ1-6, with TRBD1 as a possible D gene (6 bases). From germline, CDR1 is SNHLY and CDR2 FYNNEI. V gave up 2 bases and J gave up 3 bases, with 11 bases separating them. This CDR3 region has 16 residues. The DNA of the CDR3 is TGTGCCAGCAGTGAAAGGGACACCGACTATAATTCACCCCTCCACTTT. Translated: CASSERDTDYNSPLHF.

This clone has a single count. The rearrangement uses TRBV27 and TRBJ2-7, with D tentatively TRBD1 or TRBD2 (5 bases each). Per the germline V gene, CDR1 is MNHEY and CDR2 is SMNVEV (reference sequence). Trimming took 6 bases from V and 5 from J, leaving 11 bases between them. The CDR3 runs to 12 residues. This CDR3 reads CASSLGDDEQYF. Written as DNA, the CDR3 is TGTGCCAGCAGCCTAGGGGACGACGAGCAGTACTTC.

This chain uses TRBV21-1 with TRBJ1-6; the listed D gene, TRBD1, was not tested against the DNA. TRBV21-1 is designated a pseudogene. The CDR3 runs to 16 residues. CDR3 sequence: CASSTRQGARGSPLHF. For the CDR3, the DNA is TGTGCCAGCAGCACCCGACAGGGGGCGAGGGGTTCACCCCTCCACTTT.

The rearrangement uses TRBV13 and TRBJ2-7; 7 bases line up with TRBD1. CDR1 is PRHDT and CDR2 is FYEKMQ in the germline V gene (reference sequence). Trimming cost V 5 bases and J 0 bases; bases outside gene matches: 4. The CDR3 runs 14 residues. CDR3 in amino acids: CASSPTGHSYEQYF. CDR3 nucleotides: TGTGCCAGCAGCCCGACAGGGCACTCCTACGAGCAGTACTTC.

This chain joins TRBV6-5 and TRBJ2-1; TRBD1 aligns across 9 bases. This CDR3 comprises 14 residues. J gave up 7 bases and V 4 bases, and 5 bases lay outside the gene matches. CDR1 and CDR2 (germline): MNHEY, SVGAGI. CDR3 sequence reads: CASSSGTGLNEQFF. The DNA of the CDR3 is TGTGCCAGCAGTTCCGGGACAGGGCTAAATGAGCAGTTCTTC.

The CDR3 nucleotides read TGTGCCAGCAGCTTCCACGGGACAAACTACGAGCAGTACTTC. Protein sequence: CASSFHGTNYEQYF. This rearrangement joins TRBV13 to TRBJ2-7, with D perhaps TRBD1 (6 bases). This CDR3 comprises 14 residues. Deletions cut 3 bases from V and 3 bases from J, with 12 bases between. The germline V gene encodes CDR1 PRHDT and CDR2 FYEKMQ (reference sequence).

In this sample, this clone is medium-sized. The V gene is TRBV14, the J gene TRBJ2-7; D is perhaps TRBD1 (5 bases). This CDR3 comprises 14 residues. Trimming took 1 base from V and 2 from J, leaving 9 bases between them. CDR1 is SGHDN and CDR2 is FVKESK in the germline V gene. The CDR3 here is CASSQGGRAYEQYF. CDR3 DNA sequence: TGTGCCAGCAGCCAAGGGGGCAGAGCCTACGAGCAGTACTTC.